A single sample is the source of the 5 T cell receptor beta chains below, sequenced in a study of Graves' ophthalmopathy and Graves' hyperthyroidism. RNA transcripts served as template for amplifying TCR beta CDR3 sequences. HTBI-primed first-round RT-PCR preceded second-round multiplex PCR. TCRdb itself ran the multiplex PCR reads through MiXCR, one entry per CDR3 protein. The table lists about 1.2 million distinct CDR3 sequences, about 40% of them singletons. Sequenced sample: peripheral blood or thyroid tissue (not recorded which). Source of these receptors: an adult man with Graves' hyperthyroidism.

Ten or more counts support this clonotype. This chain connects TRBV4-3 to TRBJ1-6; the match to TRBD1 covers 9 bases. The junction had 11 bases not matched to a gene; V was cut back by 2 bases and J by 9 bases. Germline CDR1 is LGHNA and CDR2 is YSLEER. CDR3 length: 17 residues. CDR3 in DNA: TGCGCCAGCAGCCAATTGACAGGGGGGACGGGGGGTTCACCCCTCCACTTT. Amino acids: CASSQLTGGTGGSPLHF.

This clonotype was counted at least ten times. This chain joins TRBV7-2 and TRBJ2-5, with D perhaps TRBD1 or TRBD2 (5 bases each). The V end was cut by 5 bases, the J end by 5 bases, with 15 bases between. Germline loops: CDR1 SGHTA, CDR2 FQGNSA. The CDR3 sequence is 14 residues long. The CDR3 DNA reads as TGTGCCAGCAGCCGACCCGGGAAGGGGGAGACCCAGTACTTC. Translating it yields CASSRPGKGETQYF.

J is TRBJ2-2 and V is TRBV4-3, with unresolved D. V gave up 3 bases and J gave up 4 bases, with 3 bases separating them. Germline CDR1 and CDR2: LGHNA and YSLEER. The CDR3 loop spans 12 amino acids. This CDR3 is CASSHLTGELFF. Here the CDR3 DNA reads TGCGCCAGCAGCCACCTCACCGGGGAGCTGTTTTTT.

This rearrangement joins TRBV7-9 to TRBJ1-3; D is undetermined. This CDR3 contains 15 residues. From germline, CDR1 is SEHNR and CDR2 FQNEAQ (reference sequence). V dropped 6 bases and J dropped 0 bases, with 12 bases sitting between them. CDR3 sequence: CASRTTTVSGNTIYF. CDR3 sequence (DNA): TGTGCCAGCAGAACCACGACGGTCTCTGGAAACACCATATATTTT.

The genes are TRBV5-8 and TRBJ1-1, with D possibly being TRBD1 (6 bases). V gave up 2 bases and J gave up 5 bases, with 13 bases separating them. Germline values: CDR1 SGHTS, CDR2 YDEGEE. The CDR3 is 14 amino acids. In DNA form, the CDR3 reads TGTGCCAGCAGCTTCACCGGGACAAAAACTGAAGCTTTCTTT. It encodes CASSFTGTKTEAFF.